This record concerns one TCR beta chain sequence. Its specificity is not known. Between the trimmed V and J ends, which lost 2 bases and 4 bases, there was a span of 18 bases. CDR1 is SGHTS, CDR2 YDEGEE, per germline. CDR3 length equals 16 residues. There were TCR beta CDR3 regions amplified from RNA transcripts. HTBI primers were the set used in a first-round RT-PCR of the TCR CDR3. Each CDR3 protein gets one entry after TCRdb re-called the multiplex PCR reads with MiXCR. The sample lists 610,000 or so distinct CDR3 sequences, 35% to 55% seen once, with 7.5% to 8.5% in the top ten. The source of the sample is a study of T cells in Graves' hyperthyroidism and ophthalmopathy. Study-wide results and limits: Ophthalmopathy and stable hyperthyroidism were told apart by a 13 V-J model.

The sample comprised peripheral blood or thyroid tissue (not recorded which). This chain uses TRBV5-8 with TRBJ1-2; D possibly corresponds to TRBD1 (6 bases). The sequence derives from a woman aged 18-29 years with Graves' hyperthyroidism. In nucleotides, the CDR3 is TGTGCCAGCAGCTTTTTGGGGGCCCCAATCGGCTATGGCTACACCTTC. Translation gives CASSFLGAPIGYGYTF.